A selection of T cell receptor beta chains follows, all from one sample in a study of tumor-infiltrating lymphocytes in primary liver carcinoma. Using its own MiXCR run on the multiplex PCR reads, TCRdb lists one record per CDR3 protein. The sample consists of some 30,000 distinct CDR3 sequences, approximately 76% of them appearing once. The specimen sequenced was liver tumor tissue from sampling region 3. Every receptor here comes from a woman under 40 with primary liver carcinoma and hepatitis B virus infection. Both conserved end residues are trimmed from each CDR3. Each record gives: V gene, J gene, D gene, CDR3 protein. The D gene is left open where the match is weak.

v_call: TRBV12-3/TRBV12-4
j_call: TRBJ1-1
d_call: TRBD1
cdr3_aa: ANNFDDRGFEAF

v_call: TRBV5-1
j_call: TRBJ2-7
d_call: NA
cdr3_aa: ASSPTGWRSYEQY

v_call: TRBV6-5
j_call: TRBJ1-1
d_call: NA
cdr3_aa: ASTIRSGHRNTEAF

v_call: TRBV4-1
j_call: TRBJ1-3
d_call: TRBD1
cdr3_aa: ASSRGLDRGGPGNTIY

v_call: TRBV11-2
j_call: TRBJ2-5
d_call: NA
cdr3_aa: ARSLGSASGQEAQY

v_call: TRBV4-3
j_call: TRBJ2-1
d_call: TRBD2
cdr3_aa: ASSQDWDYTYNGQF

v_call: TRBV11-2
j_call: TRBJ1-2
d_call: NA
cdr3_aa: ASSLRGMAGRGYT

v_call: TRBV6-5
j_call: TRBJ2-7
d_call: NA
cdr3_aa: ASSYKGSSSYEQY

v_call: TRBV7-8
j_call: TRBJ1-4
d_call: NA
cdr3_aa: SSSQPPWTREKLF

v_call: TRBV6-5
j_call: TRBJ2-2
d_call: NA
cdr3_aa: ASSQRIGFAGELF

v_call: TRBV6-2/TRBV6-3
j_call: TRBJ2-1
d_call: NA
cdr3_aa: AGTNYGWAFYNEQF

v_call: TRBV25-1
j_call: TRBJ1-1
d_call: NA
cdr3_aa: ASSVYIMRQRAF

v_call: TRBV11-2
j_call: TRBJ2-1
d_call: NA
cdr3_aa: GSSSPVTNEQF

v_call: TRBV6-1
j_call: TRBJ2-3
d_call: NA
cdr3_aa: ASSRSTTDTQY

v_call: TRBV11-2
j_call: TRBJ2-3
d_call: NA
cdr3_aa: ASRPTTSSTATQY

v_call: TRBV10-3
j_call: TRBJ2-1
d_call: NA
cdr3_aa: TISPMATRDEQF

v_call: TRBV4-2
j_call: TRBJ2-1
d_call: NA
cdr3_aa: ARSQEIQWANEQF

v_call: TRBV11-2
j_call: TRBJ2-1
d_call: NA
cdr3_aa: ASSTGLREF

v_call: TRBV11-2
j_call: TRBJ2-1
d_call: NA
cdr3_aa: ANSLSVTKEQF

v_call: TRBV12-3/TRBV12-4
j_call: TRBJ2-5
d_call: NA
cdr3_aa: ANSYSDSQEAQY

v_call: TRBV11-2
j_call: TRBJ2-7
d_call: TRBD1
cdr3_aa: ASSITVGGSWTYEQY

v_call: TRBV9
j_call: TRBJ2-5
d_call: TRBD1
cdr3_aa: ASSQGALETQY

v_call: TRBV2
j_call: TRBJ2-3
d_call: TRBD2
cdr3_aa: ASASGMASTDTQY

v_call: TRBV12-3/TRBV12-4
j_call: TRBJ2-7
d_call: TRBD1
cdr3_aa: ASSRTGYEQY

v_call: TRBV11-3
j_call: TRBJ2-3
d_call: NA
cdr3_aa: ASSLSFRPLRTDTQY

v_call: TRBV11-2
j_call: TRBJ2-1
d_call: NA
cdr3_aa: SSSRDSRYREQF

v_call: TRBV29-1
j_call: TRBJ2-5
d_call: NA
cdr3_aa: GVEASRLRVQETQY

v_call: TRBV28
j_call: TRBJ1-2
d_call: TRBD1
cdr3_aa: ASSLSGQGFGYT

v_call: TRBV5-5
j_call: TRBJ1-6
d_call: NA
cdr3_aa: ASSLDVSISPPH

v_call: TRBV6-5
j_call: TRBJ2-1
d_call: TRBD1
cdr3_aa: ASSQNRDRIPNEQF

v_call: TRBV12-3/TRBV12-4
j_call: TRBJ1-6
d_call: NA
cdr3_aa: ASNLPNRGSPLH

v_call: TRBV7-8
j_call: TRBJ2-5
d_call: NA
cdr3_aa: ASLPLGQETQY

v_call: TRBV11-1
j_call: TRBJ2-7
d_call: NA
cdr3_aa: PSSLGHLREQY

v_call: TRBV29-1
j_call: TRBJ2-6
d_call: NA
cdr3_aa: SVVGRGANIMA

v_call: TRBV11-2
j_call: TRBJ2-1
d_call: NA
cdr3_aa: ASSLPSLGHEQF

v_call: TRBV11-2
j_call: TRBJ2-1
d_call: NA
cdr3_aa: ASSLGLVSVGPNEHF

v_call: TRBV29-1
j_call: TRBJ2-7
d_call: NA
cdr3_aa: SVSGGSYEQY

v_call: TRBV28
j_call: TRBJ2-7
d_call: TRBD2
cdr3_aa: ASNSHWLAGINEQY

v_call: TRBV4-1
j_call: TRBJ1-1
d_call: NA
cdr3_aa: ARSQEHSGRTEAF

v_call: TRBV21-1
j_call: TRBJ2-7
d_call: NA
cdr3_aa: ASRRNEDQRVDRGAYEQY

v_call: TRBV12-3/TRBV12-4
j_call: TRBJ2-7
d_call: NA
cdr3_aa: ASSLKSSYEQY

v_call: TRBV7-9
j_call: TRBJ2-3
d_call: TRBD2
cdr3_aa: ASSKLAGVGGTRY

v_call: TRBV5-1
j_call: TRBJ2-1
d_call: NA
cdr3_aa: AGTPSPDYSYNKHF

v_call: TRBV5-1
j_call: TRBJ1-1
d_call: NA
cdr3_aa: ASSLQGPGYTEAF